The sequence of this T cell receptor (beta chain) was determined in a study of post-analysis software for immune sequencing data (dated by TCRdb to 2015 to 2017). Broadly, across the study: Disease courses on record covered relapsing-remitting, secondary progressive and progressive-relapsing multiple sclerosis, though some patients had no subtype annotation. The patient repertoires were compared against 10 to 12 previously published healthy control repertoires obtained from donors aged roughly 6 to 25 years. A subset of samples was prepared in parallel using single-end sample barcoding, then pooled and co-amplified after Illumina adapter ligation. Overall study results and their limits: Significantly higher frequencies in patients than in controls were found for roughly 5 TRBV segments, including TRBV5-6, TRBV5-1 and TRBV20-1. When samples were clustered directly using the F measure, samples prepared in the same batch co-clustered strongly, which prompted a batch-effect correction. Normalized Chao1 diversity was significantly lower in multiple sclerosis patients than controls, suggesting substantial peripheral T-cell clonal expansion. The control group was slightly older than the multiple sclerosis patient group.

V is pared back by 7 bases and J by 3 bases, with 12 bases lying between the germline termini. The CDR3 measures 12 amino acids from cysteine to phenylalanine. CDR3 DNA only is kept here, 36 bases in frame from base 1. The germline V gene (reference sequence) provides CDR1 DFQATT and CDR2 SNEGSKA. The method behind the library was PCR. The instrument given in TCRdb is Illumina HiSeq 2500. To reduce PCR and sequencing biases, unique molecular identifiers were built into the TCR beta cDNA libraries. Every 1 to 10 million input T cells yielded around 500,000 cDNA molecules, meaning each molecule approximated one T cell. The patient libraries were prepared and sequenced with the same protocol used for the earlier healthy control dataset. Within a given batch, samples were prepared together, multiplexed and sequenced on the same HiSeq lane. Concerning the study's data processing: MIGEC was used to process the raw barcoded reads, and molecular identifier groups with only a single read were discarded before consensus assembly and CDR3 extraction. VDJtools was used for post-analysis of the clonotype tables, and diversity was normalized by down-sampling every dataset to the size of the smallest sample. Repertoire overlap clustering matched CDR3 amino acid but not nucleotide sequences to correct batch-related cross-sample contamination. TCRdb reran the public reads through fastp at Q25 and MiXCR, keeping productive beta chains. Identical CDR3 proteins give one entry, which carries the most common genes and DNA. In this record, the V and J calls reflect TCRdb's handling and not the investigators' own analysis. In all, the sample holds about 770,000 distinct CDR3 sequences, and more than 45% of those were seen once. Approximately 4.4% of the sample lies in the top ten.

To demonstrate the VDJtools post-analysis software, the study profiled TCR beta repertoires from the peripheral blood of 13 young patients with multiple sclerosis. The multiple sclerosis patients were children and adolescents between roughly 6 and 17 years of age. Regarding this clonotype: What this receptor recognizes is not known. No much larger clone is present one base from it, and per-base qualities are unavailable.

The sequence was obtained from a girl between 5 and 17 years old with multiple sclerosis. The sequence is built from TRBV20-1 and TRBJ1-2; the D gene is perhaps TRBD1, on 5 matching bases. Material: blood. The CDR3 here reads CSGRRDDYGYTF. The DNA reads as follows: TGCAGTGGCAGAAGGGACGACTATGGCTACACCTTC.